Included here is one T cell receptor beta chain sequence, with context. The cohort comprised adults aged about 18 to 100 years residing in 20 to 30 US areas. Cohorts were determined from participant-reported clinical history. Recovered status applied to Cohort 3 donors who had two consecutive negative PCRs. It also applied to those with clearance or with symptom resolution. This sample was included in a study of blood T cell repertoires in COVID-19. V gave up 0 bases and J gave up 2 bases, with 13 bases separating them. The CDR3 runs to 16 residues. Germline V gives CDR1 LNHDA, CDR2 SQIVND (reference sequence). Original handling: From reference gene primer amplification, estimates of nucleated cell counts were derived. Sequencing was performed with immunoSEQ multiplex PCR; in TCRdb, only in-frame clones are kept and a portion is missing. The DNA gave D and trimming, while V, J and clone size come from that table. The sample has about 150,000 clones; less than 90% are singletons.

What was sequenced was PBMCs or T cells enriched from blood (not recorded which). The clonotype was recovered from a woman aged 45-60 years who had recovered from COVID-19. The chain uses TRBV19 and TRBJ1-1, with D maybe TRBD1 (6 bases). This CDR3 reads CASSIEAGVGNTEAFF. As DNA, the CDR3 is TGTGCCAGTAGTATAGAGGCAGGGGTGGGAAACACTGAAGCTTTCTTT.